This T cell receptor (beta chain) was recorded in a study of T cells expressing NK-cell markers (dated by TCRdb to about 2020). Some background on the complete study: Three sorted T-cell subsets (CD3+CD56+NKG2C+, CD3+CD56+NKG2C- and CD3+CD56-NKG2C+) from 7 to 9 donors had their TCR beta-chain repertoires profiled. Randomly selected healthy volunteers, three men and five women, were used as the eight sequenced donors. Seven of the eight sequenced donors were HCMV-seropositive and one was HCMV-seronegative. Illumina HiSeq 2000/2500, MiSeq or NextSeq was used to sequence libraries as 2 x 150 bp reads. Study-wide conclusions, independent of this receptor: Those dominant clonotypes were again the most abundant among CD3+CD56-NKG2C+ cells in a few donors, at 28.3-60.1%. In about six donors, the dominant CD3+CD56+NKG2C+ clonotypes were found to rank among the top 10 CD8+ clonotypes and to make up roughly 1.0-7.0% of CD8+ T cells. Whether the expanded NKG2C-expressing T cell clones were specific for HCMV antigens remained unclear.

The germline V gene (reference sequence) gives CDR1 as LNHNV and CDR2 as YYDKDF. From the cysteine up to the phenylalanine, the CDR3 has a length of 15 residues. DNA for this receptor is not on file. A commercial ELISA kit detecting HCMV-specific IgG in serum was used to determine HCMV serostatus. Peripheral blood mononuclear cells were isolated from blood by Ficoll density gradient centrifugation. Worth noting for this clonotype: The clone's antigen remains unknown.

The sequencing machine was an Illumina HiSeq 2000. TCR beta cDNA libraries were made by 5'RACE template switching that added a universal primer site and unique molecular identifiers. Priming for cDNA synthesis came from the TCR beta constant segment, and two successive PCR amplification steps followed. As for how the authors treated the data: MIGEC handled demultiplexing of the reads and grouping by UMI, while MiTCR was used to assemble and quantify clonotypes. To remove erroneous sequences, TCR cDNA sequences were retained only when supported by two or more reads. Downstream repertoire analysis used the tcR package, and clonotypes were matched across fractions by CDR3 nucleotide sequence plus V segment. VDJmatch was used to annotate antigen specificity against VDJdb, with one amino acid substitution in CDR3 permitted. The reads underwent TCRdb reprocessing, giving one record for each CDR3 protein sequence and no DNA. TCRdb, not the authors, supplied the V and J calls. The sample has some 150,000 distinct CDR3 sequences on record. The leading ten clones occupy around 35% of the sample.

The source is a woman in her fifties or sixties in good health. Donor details come from another sample of the same person, matched by shared clones. Sequencing used blood T cells: a sorted CD56 or NKG2C T cell subset, CD4+ or CD8+ T cells, or bulk PBMC T cells (not recorded which). The chain employs TRBV15 and TRBJ1-1. The CDR3: CATSRVRWSNTEAFF. Full variable domain (CDR3 extended with the reference TRBV15 and TRBJ1-1 proteins): DAMVIQNPRYQVTQFGKPVTLSCSQTLNHNVMYWYQQKSSQAPKLLFHYYDKDFNNEADTPDNFQSRRPNTSFCFLDIRSPGLGDTAMYLCATSRVRWSNTEAFFGQGTRLTVV.